Given below is one T cell receptor (beta chain) in context. This CDR3 is built from 12 residues. Germline V lookup: CDR1 LGHNT, CDR2 FRNRAP. The V end lost 7 bases, the J end lost 10 bases, and 14 bases lay between the germline ends. When the RNA was reverse transcribed, random hexamers were used with an input of 0.5 to 1 ug. TCRdb processed the immunoSEQ multiplex PCR reads anew with MiXCR; each CDR3 protein has one entry. The sample records under 250,000 distinct CDR3 sequences, 93% being singletons. The data stem from a study of CD8 T cells in Susac syndrome. TCR beta was sequenced from blood CD8+ and CD4+ T cells. In the multiple sclerosis control group, patients were treatment-naive and had stable or active relapsing-remitting disease.

This chain links TRBV12-5 with TRBJ2-1, with D tentatively TRBD2 (6 bases). Source material: CD4+ T cells from PBMCs. This TCR came from a human donor with multiple sclerosis. CDR3 nucleotides: TGTGCTAGTGTCGGGCGGAGGGACGAGCAGTTCTTC. Translated, it gives CASVGRRDEQFF.